Listed below are T cell receptor beta chains from one sample, sequenced in a study of beta chain features in type 1 diabetes. Profiling relied on immunoSEQ multiplex PCR, and the TCRdb table lists in-frame clones only, not all of them. This table has more than 150,000 clones, around an eighth appearing once. The material sequenced was central memory CD4+ T cells from blood. Receptors were obtained from a woman aged 18-29 years in good health. Each CDR3 is given with its conserved first and last residue.

V gene: TRBV6-5; J gene: TRBJ2-2; CDR3 protein: CASREGTSRGELFF
V gene: TRBV7-3; J gene: TRBJ2-3; CDR3 protein: CASSWGLSTDTQYF
V gene: TRBV28; J gene: TRBJ1-5; CDR3 protein: CASTSAGNQPQHF
V gene: TRBV28; J gene: TRBJ1-5; CDR3 protein: CASSLLSNQPQHF
V gene: TRBV28; J gene: TRBJ2-1; CDR3 protein: CASRTSGRYNEQFF
V gene: TRBV29-1; J gene: TRBJ2-3; CDR3 protein: CSVEDPSSSTDTQYF
V gene: TRBV5-1; J gene: TRBJ2-3; CDR3 protein: CASSLAAGLPDTQYF
V gene: TRBV29-1; J gene: TRBJ2-3; CDR3 protein: CSVQVADTQYF
V gene: TRBV28; J gene: TRBJ1-5; CDR3 protein: CASRRGKGQPQHF
V gene: TRBV29-1; J gene: TRBJ2-1; CDR3 protein: CSVEGWDRGLGEQFF
V gene: TRBV12-2; J gene: TRBJ1-1; CDR3 protein: CASRWGQGTEAFF
V gene: TRBV28; J gene: TRBJ1-2; CDR3 protein: CASSTAGTSPGYTF
V gene: TRBV5-1; J gene: TRBJ1-3; CDR3 protein: CASSPTASAGNTIYF
V gene: TRBV5-1; J gene: TRBJ2-7; CDR3 protein: CASATSGRPYEQYF
V gene: TRBV5-6; J gene: TRBJ1-1; CDR3 protein: CASSPARGRRNTEAFF
V gene: TRBV5-1; J gene: TRBJ1-3; CDR3 protein: CASSFDRLSGNTIYF
V gene: TRBV7-2; J gene: TRBJ1-2; CDR3 protein: CASSLDGQNLGYTF
V gene: TRBV30; J gene: TRBJ1-4; CDR3 protein: CAWSLQNEKLFF
V gene: TRBV11-2; J gene: TRBJ2-1; CDR3 protein: CASSYLTGGIPNEQFF
V gene: TRBV9; J gene: TRBJ2-5; CDR3 protein: CASSVGSGQETQYF
V gene: TRBV6-5; J gene: TRBJ2-1; CDR3 protein: CASSPLAGGIEQFF
V gene: TRBV30; J gene: TRBJ2-6; CDR3 protein: CAWSVQIYNVLTF
V gene: TRBV27; J gene: TRBJ2-7; CDR3 protein: CASRWDRETYEQYF
V gene: TRBV10-3; J gene: TRBJ2-7; CDR3 protein: CAISQGGYEQYF
V gene: TRBV18; J gene: TRBJ1-1; CDR3 protein: CASSPTNSQGNTEAFF
V gene: TRBV14; J gene: TRBJ2-1; CDR3 protein: CASSQTGWRSSYNEQFF
V gene: TRBV2; J gene: TRBJ1-5; CDR3 protein: CASSEWQGWDNQPQHF
V gene: TRBV7-9; J gene: TRBJ2-7; CDR3 protein: CASSSSGRIHEQYF
V gene: TRBV27; J gene: TRBJ2-6; CDR3 protein: CASSLDRGPSGANVLTF
V gene: TRBV5-4; J gene: TRBJ2-6; CDR3 protein: CASSARGIGANVLTF
V gene: TRBV6-1; J gene: TRBJ2-5; CDR3 protein: CASSEARSKQETQYF
V gene: TRBV7-2; J gene: TRBJ2-3; CDR3 protein: CASSLGTSGSTDTQYF
V gene: TRBV5-1; J gene: TRBJ2-3; CDR3 protein: CASSSAQGGTDTQYF
V gene: TRBV18; J gene: TRBJ2-3; CDR3 protein: CASSPNSGPSDTQYF
V gene: TRBV5-8; J gene: TRBJ2-7; CDR3 protein: CASRYDADEQYF
V gene: TRBV11-3; J gene: TRBJ2-7; CDR3 protein: CASSFAGYEQYF
V gene: TRBV29-1; J gene: TRBJ2-5; CDR3 protein: CSAFLTRETQYF
V gene: TRBV5-6; J gene: TRBJ2-6; CDR3 protein: CASSPTGLSGANVLTF
V gene: TRBV7-9; J gene: TRBJ2-5; CDR3 protein: CASSSGAGGSETQYF
V gene: TRBV7-9; J gene: TRBJ1-1; CDR3 protein: CASSLSSGYTEAFF
V gene: TRBV7-9; J gene: TRBJ1-3; CDR3 protein: CASRPTVPGNTIYF
V gene: TRBV5-4; J gene: TRBJ2-1; CDR3 protein: CASSVSGRVGNEQFF
V gene: TRBV28; J gene: TRBJ2-7; CDR3 protein: CASSLYGYEQYF
V gene: TRBV19; J gene: TRBJ2-7; CDR3 protein: CASSNPGTSGSWQYF
V gene: TRBV30; J gene: TRBJ1-5; CDR3 protein: CAWSAQTGGNQPQHF
V gene: TRBV7-8; J gene: TRBJ2-6; CDR3 protein: CASSLVSGSGANVLTF
V gene: TRBV21-1; J gene: TRBJ2-7; CDR3 protein: CASSKRRGAYEQYF
V gene: TRBV19; J gene: TRBJ1-2; CDR3 protein: CASISTGDNYGYTF